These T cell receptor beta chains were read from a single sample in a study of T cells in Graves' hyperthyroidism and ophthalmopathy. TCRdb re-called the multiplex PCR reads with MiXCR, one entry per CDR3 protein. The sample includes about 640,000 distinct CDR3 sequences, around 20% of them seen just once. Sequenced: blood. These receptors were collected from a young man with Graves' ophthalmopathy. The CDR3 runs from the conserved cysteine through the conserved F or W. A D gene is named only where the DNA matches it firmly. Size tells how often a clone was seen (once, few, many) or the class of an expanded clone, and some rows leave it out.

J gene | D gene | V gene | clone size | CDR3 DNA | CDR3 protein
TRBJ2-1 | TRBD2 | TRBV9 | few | TGTGCCAGCAGAATCGGGCGGGAGGCTATCCTAGAGCAGTTCTTC | CASRIGREAILEQFF
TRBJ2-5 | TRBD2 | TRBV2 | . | TGTGCCAGCCCAATTGGACTAGCGGGAGGTCCCCAAGAGACCCAGTACTTC | CASPIGLAGGPQETQYF
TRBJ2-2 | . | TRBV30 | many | TGTGCCTGGAGTGGGGCAGGGCTCACCGGGGAGCTGTTTTTT | CAWSGAGLTGELFF
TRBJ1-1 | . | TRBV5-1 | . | TGCGCCAGCAGCTCAGTAGGCTTCGAGACTGAAGCTTTCTTT | CASSSVGFETEAFF
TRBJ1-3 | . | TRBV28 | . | TGTGCCAGCAGTTTGGGAGTCCCTGGAAACACCATATATTTT | CASSLGVPGNTIYF
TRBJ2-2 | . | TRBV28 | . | TGTGCCAGCAGTTTGACAGCGGCGAACACCGGGGAGCTGTTTTTT | CASSLTAANTGELFF
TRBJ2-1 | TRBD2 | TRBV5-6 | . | TGTGCCAGCAGCTTCTCTCTAGCGGGATACAATGAGCAGTTCTTC | CASSFSLAGYNEQFF
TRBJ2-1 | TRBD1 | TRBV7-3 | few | TGTGCCAGCAGCCCCCGGGGACAGGGGAGGAAGGCCTACAATGAGCAGTTCTTC | CASSPRGQGRKAYNEQFF
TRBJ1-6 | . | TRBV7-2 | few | TGTGCCAGCAGCTTTAGTGGACCCAAGTATAATTCACCCCTCCACTTT | CASSFSGPKYNSPLHF
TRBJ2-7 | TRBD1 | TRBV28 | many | TGTGCCAGCAGGACAGGGGTGTACGAGCAGTACTTC | CASRTGVYEQYF
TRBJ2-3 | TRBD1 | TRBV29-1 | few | TGCAGCGTTGTTCAGGGACAGGGTATCGATACGCAGTATTTT | CSVVQGQGIDTQYF
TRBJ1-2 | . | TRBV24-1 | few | TGTGCCACCAGTGACGCACACGAGGATGGCTACACCTTC | CATSDAHEDGYTF
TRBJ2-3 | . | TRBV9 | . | TGTGCCAGCAGCGTAGACAGGGTTAGGACAGATACGCAGTATTTT | CASSVDRVRTDTQYF
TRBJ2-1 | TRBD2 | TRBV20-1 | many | TGCAGTGCTAGGGGACTAGCGGGGGACAATGAGCAGTTCTTC | CSARGLAGDNEQFF
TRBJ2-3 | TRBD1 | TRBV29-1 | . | TGCAGCGTGTCCAAGGACAGGGACAACACAGATACGCAGTATTTT | CSVSKDRDNTDTQYF
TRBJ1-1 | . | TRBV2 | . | TGTGCCAGCAGGAGGGACGAGAACACTGAAGCTTTCTTT | CASRRDENTEAFF
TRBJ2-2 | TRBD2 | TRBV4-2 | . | TGTGCCAGCAGCCAAAACGTTCCTAGCGGGAGTTACACCGGGGAGCTGTTTTTT | CASSQNVPSGSYTGELFF
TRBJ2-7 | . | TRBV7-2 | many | TGTGCCAGCAGCTTAGAGACAGACCTCTGGGAGCAGTACTTC | CASSLETDLWEQYF
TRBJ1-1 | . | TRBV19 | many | TGTGCCAGTAGTATAAGGGCTGAAGCTTTCTTT | CASSIRAEAFF
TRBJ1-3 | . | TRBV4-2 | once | TGTGCCAGCAGCCAAGAGGTGGGGGCTGGAAACACCATATATTTT | CASSQEVGAGNTIYF
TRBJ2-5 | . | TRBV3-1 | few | TGTGCCAGCAGCCAAGGAGGGGATTCGGGAGAGACCCAGTACTTC | CASSQGGDSGETQYF
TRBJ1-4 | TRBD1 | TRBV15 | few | TGTGCCACCAGCAGTAGACAGGGTAATGAAAAACTGTTTTTT | CATSSRQGNEKLFF
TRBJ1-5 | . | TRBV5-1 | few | TGCGCCAGCAGCCCCGCGTCAGGGCGTAATCAGCCCCAGCATTTT | CASSPASGRNQPQHF
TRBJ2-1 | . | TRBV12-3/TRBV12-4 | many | TGTGCCAGCAGTTCGACAGGAGTGAATGAGCAGTTCTTC | CASSSTGVNEQFF
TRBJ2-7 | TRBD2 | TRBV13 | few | TGTGCCAGCAGCACCCTTAGCGGGAAGGTCTCCTACGAGCAGTACTTC | CASSTLSGKVSYEQYF
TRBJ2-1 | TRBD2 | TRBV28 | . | TGTGCCAGCAGAGCCCCCAGCGGGGTCTACAATGAGCAGTTCTTC | CASRAPSGVYNEQFF
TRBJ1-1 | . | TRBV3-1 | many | TGTGCCAGCAGCCAAGGCGGGACCTTATTGAACACTGAAGCTTTCTTT | CASSQGGTLLNTEAFF
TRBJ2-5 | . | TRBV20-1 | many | TGCAGTGCTAGAGCCGATTTGACTGTAGAAGAGACCCAGTACTTC | CSARADLTVEETQYF
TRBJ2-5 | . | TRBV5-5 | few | TGTGCCAGCAGATCTCCCGGGAGTCCACAAGAGACCCAGTACTTC | CASRSPGSPQETQYF
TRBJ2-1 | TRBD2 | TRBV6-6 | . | TGTGCCAGCAGTTACTCGAGTGTCCCGACTAGCGATGCCAATGAGCAGTTCTTC | CASSYSSVPTSDANEQFF
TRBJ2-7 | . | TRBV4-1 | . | TGCGCCAGCAGCCTAAGAGGGAACTCCTACGAGCAGTACTTC | CASSLRGNSYEQYF
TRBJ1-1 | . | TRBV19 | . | TGTGCCAGTAGTATCCTTTCGACGGTGAACACTGAAGCTTTCTTT | CASSILSTVNTEAFF
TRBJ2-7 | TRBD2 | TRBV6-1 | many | TGTGCCAGCAGAGGAGCACTAGCGGGAAACGAGCAGTACTTC | CASRGALAGNEQYF
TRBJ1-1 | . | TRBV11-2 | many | TGTGCCAGCAGCGAAGCGAACACTGAAGCTTTCTTT | CASSEANTEAFF
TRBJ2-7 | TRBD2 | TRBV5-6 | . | TGTGCCAGCGGTCCGGGGGGGATATCCTACGAGCAGTACTTC | CASGPGGISYEQYF
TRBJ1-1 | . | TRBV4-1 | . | TGCGCCAGCAGCCCGGGGGAGGGTGGCAACACTGAAGCTTTCTTT | CASSPGEGGNTEAFF
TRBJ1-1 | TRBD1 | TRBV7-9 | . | TGTGCCAGCAGCTTAGGGGACAGGGGAGTCACTGAAGCTTTCTTT | CASSLGDRGVTEAFF
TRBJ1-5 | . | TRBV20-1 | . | TGCAGTGCTCTCGAAGGGCAGACCCATCAGCCCCAGCATTTT | CSALEGQTHQPQHF
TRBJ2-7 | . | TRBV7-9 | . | TGTGCCAGCAGCTTAGTTGGCTATAACTACGAGCAGTACTTC | CASSLVGYNYEQYF
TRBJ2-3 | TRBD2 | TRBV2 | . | TGTGCCAGCAGCTCTACCCGACCGGGAGGGGGAGATACGCAGTATTTT | CASSSTRPGGGDTQYF
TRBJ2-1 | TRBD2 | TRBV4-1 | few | TGCGCCATTCAAAGGACTAGCGGGTGCGGCAATGAGCAGTTCTTC | CAIQRTSGCGNEQFF
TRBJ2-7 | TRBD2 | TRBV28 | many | TGTGCCAGCAGTTTACTAGCGGGACTCGAGCAGTACTTC | CASSLLAGLEQYF
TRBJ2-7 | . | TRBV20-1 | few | TGCAGTGCTACTCCCGCACCAGGGGGGGGTATGACCTACGAGCAGTACTTC | CSATPAPGGGMTYEQYF
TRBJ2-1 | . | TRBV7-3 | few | TGTGCCAGCAGCGCGGGACCTGGGATCAATGAGCAGTTCTTC | CASSAGPGINEQFF
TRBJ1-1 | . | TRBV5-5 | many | TGTGCCAGCAGCTTGGGAGTGGAAACTGAAGCTTTCTTT | CASSLGVETEAFF
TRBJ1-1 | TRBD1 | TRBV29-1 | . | TGCAGCGTTGTGGGAAGGACAGGGGCCAAAGGGGACACTGAAGCTTTCTTT | CSVVGRTGAKGDTEAFF
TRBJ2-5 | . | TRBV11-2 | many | TGTGCCAGCAGCTTAGGAGACAGCCAGCAAGAGACCCAGTACTTC | CASSLGDSQQETQYF
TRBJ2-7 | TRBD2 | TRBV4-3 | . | TGCGCCAGCAGCCAAGGGTCCCGGACTAGCGGCTACGAGCAGTACTTC | CASSQGSRTSGYEQYF
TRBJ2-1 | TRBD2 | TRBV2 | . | TGTGCCAGCAGTGAAGTAGCGGGAGGTCTGGTTGAGCAGTTCTTC | CASSEVAGGLVEQFF
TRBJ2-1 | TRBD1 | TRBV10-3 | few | TGTGCCATCAGTGAGTCGACAGGGGATAGGTTAGGTGAGCAGTTCTTC | CAISESTGDRLGEQFF
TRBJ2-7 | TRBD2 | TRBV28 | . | TGTGCCAGCACGGCGGGAGGGGCCTACGAGCAGTACTTC | CASTAGGAYEQYF
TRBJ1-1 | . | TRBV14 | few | TGTGCCAGCAGCCAAGTAGCGGCGGTTAGGAACACTGAAGCTTTCTTT | CASSQVAAVRNTEAFF
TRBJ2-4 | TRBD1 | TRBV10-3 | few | TGTGCCATCACCCTAATACAGGGGGCCAAAAACATTCAGTACTTC | CAITLIQGAKNIQYF
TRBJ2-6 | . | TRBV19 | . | TGTGCCAGTAGTCAACAGGGCGGCTCTGGGGCCAACGTCCTGACTTTC | CASSQQGGSGANVLTF
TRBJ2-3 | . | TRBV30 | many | TGTGCCTGGATGTGGGGGCCCACAGATACGCAGTATTTT | CAWMWGPTDTQYF
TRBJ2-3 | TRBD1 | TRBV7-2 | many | TGTGCCAGCAGCCAGGGGGTCCCGGCTACGCAGTATTTT | CASSQGVPATQYF
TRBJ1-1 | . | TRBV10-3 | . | TGTGCCATCAGTGAAAGGGCGGCGGGCACTGAAGCTTTCTTT | CAISERAAGTEAFF
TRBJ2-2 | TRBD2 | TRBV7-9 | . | TGTGCCAGCAGCTCTACTAGCGAGGAGCTGTTTTTT | CASSSTSEELFF